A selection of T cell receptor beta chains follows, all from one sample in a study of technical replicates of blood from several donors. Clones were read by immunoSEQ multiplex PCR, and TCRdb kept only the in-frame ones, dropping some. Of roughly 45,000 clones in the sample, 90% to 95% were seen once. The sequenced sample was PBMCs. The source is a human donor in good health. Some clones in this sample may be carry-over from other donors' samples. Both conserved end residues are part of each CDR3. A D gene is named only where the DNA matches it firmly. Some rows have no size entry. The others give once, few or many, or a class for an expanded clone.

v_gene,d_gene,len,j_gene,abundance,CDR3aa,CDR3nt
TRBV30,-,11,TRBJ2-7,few,CAWSVNSGQYF,TGTGCCTGGAGTGTAAATTCCGGGCAGTACTTC
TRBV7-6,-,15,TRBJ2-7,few,CASSPDQGGSYEQYF,TGTGCCAGCAGCCCGGACCAGGGGGGTTCCTACGAGCAGTACTTC
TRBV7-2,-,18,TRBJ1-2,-,CASSLVGPIQGFNYGYTF,TGTGCCAGCAGCTTAGTCGGGCCCATACAGGGCTTTAACTATGGCTACACCTTC
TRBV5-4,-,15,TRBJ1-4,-,CASSSAADLNEKLFF,TGTGCCAGCAGCTCCGCAGCGGATCTTAATGAAAAACTGTTTTTT
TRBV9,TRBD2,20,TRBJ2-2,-,CASSAHRWSGRAWNTGELFF,TGTGCCAGCAGCGCCCATCGATGGAGCGGGAGGGCCTGGAACACCGGGGAGCTGTTTTTT
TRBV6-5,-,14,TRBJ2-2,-,CASRSGRSAGELFF,TGTGCCAGCAGGAGTGGTCGCTCGGCCGGGGAGCTGTTTTTT
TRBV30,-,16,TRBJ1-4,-,CAWSAGHLQLNEKLFF,TGTGCCTGGAGTGCCGGACACCTACAACTAAATGAAAAACTGTTTTTT
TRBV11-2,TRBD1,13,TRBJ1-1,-,CASTRDRNTEAFF,TGTGCCAGCACCCGGGACAGGAACACTGAAGCTTTCTTT
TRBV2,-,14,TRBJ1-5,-,CASRGDSYNQPQHF,TGTGCCAGCAGGGGCGACAGCTACAATCAGCCCCAGCATTTT
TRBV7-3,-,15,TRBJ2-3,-,CASSPGGRVGDTQYF,TGTGCCAGCAGCCCTGGCGGGCGGGTCGGGGATACGCAGTATTTT
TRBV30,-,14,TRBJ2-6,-,CAWSSGLGANVLTF,TGTGCCTGGAGTTCGGGGTTAGGGGCCAACGTCCTGACTTTC
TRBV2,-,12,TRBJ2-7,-,CASSDAAYEQYF,TGTGCCAGCAGTGACGCAGCCTACGAGCAGTACTTC
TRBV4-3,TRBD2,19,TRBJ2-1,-,CASSQDPVSLIAGENEQFF,TGCGCCAGCAGCCAAGATCCCGTGAGCCTCATAGCGGGCGAGAATGAGCAGTTCTTC
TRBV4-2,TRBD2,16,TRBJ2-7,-,CASSRDLAGHSYEQYF,TGTGCCAGCAGCCGAGACCTAGCGGGACACTCCTACGAGCAGTACTTC
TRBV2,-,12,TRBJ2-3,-,CASSTSTDTQYF,TGTGCCAGCAGCACAAGCACAGATACGCAGTATTTT
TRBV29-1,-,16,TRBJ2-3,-,CSVVLSQGSATDTQYF,TGCAGCGTTGTCCTAAGCCAGGGGAGCGCCACAGATACGCAGTATTTT
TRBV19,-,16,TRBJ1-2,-,CAKTLTPRGPNYGYTF,TGTGCCAAAACCCTTACCCCCAGGGGACCTAACTATGGCTACACCTTC
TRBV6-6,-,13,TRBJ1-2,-,CASSYGEGTGYTF,TGTGCCAGCAGTTATGGGGAGGGGACTGGCTACACCTTC
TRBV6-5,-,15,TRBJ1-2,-,CASSSRQGNLGGYTF,TGTGCCAGCAGTTCGAGGCAGGGTAACCTTGGAGGCTACACCTTC
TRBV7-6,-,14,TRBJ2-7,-,CASSVGAVPYEQYF,TGTGCCAGCAGCGTGGGGGCTGTTCCCTACGAGCAGTACTTC
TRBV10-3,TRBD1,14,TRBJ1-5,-,CAISRDRTNQPQHF,TGTGCCATCAGCCGGGACAGGACCAATCAGCCCCAGCATTTT
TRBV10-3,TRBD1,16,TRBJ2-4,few,CAISQTGGGGKNIQYF,TGTGCCATCAGTCAGACAGGGGGCGGAGGCAAAAACATTCAGTACTTC
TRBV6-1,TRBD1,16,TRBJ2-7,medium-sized,CASSEALGTGSYEQYF,TGTGCCAGCAGTGAAGCGCTCGGGACAGGCTCCTACGAGCAGTACTTC
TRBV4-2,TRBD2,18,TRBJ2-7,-,CASSQGDLAGAKSAVQYF,TGTGCCAGCAGCCAGGGCGATTTAGCGGGGGCCAAATCCGCCGTGCAGTACTTC
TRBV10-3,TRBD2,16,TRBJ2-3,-,CAISPLAGGRTDTQYF,TGTGCCATCAGCCCGTTAGCGGGAGGGCGCACAGATACGCAGTATTTT
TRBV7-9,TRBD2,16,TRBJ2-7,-,CASSLLAGSSSYEQYF,TGTGCCAGCAGCTTACTAGCGGGGAGCAGCTCCTACGAGCAGTACTTC
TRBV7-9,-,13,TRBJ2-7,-,CASSDGRGHEQYF,TGTGCCAGCAGCGACGGACGAGGGCACGAGCAGTACTTC
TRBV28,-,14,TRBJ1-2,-,CASSYTETNYGYTF,TGTGCCAGCAGTTATACCGAGACTAACTATGGCTACACCTTC
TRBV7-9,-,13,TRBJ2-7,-,CASSDREAYEQYF,TGTGCCAGCAGCGATAGGGAGGCCTACGAGCAGTACTTC
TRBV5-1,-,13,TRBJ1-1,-,CASSTNRATEAFF,TGCGCCAGCAGCACCAACAGGGCCACTGAAGCTTTCTTT
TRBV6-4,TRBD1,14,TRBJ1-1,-,CASKEQGATAEAFF,TGTGCCAGCAAGGAACAGGGGGCGACGGCTGAAGCTTTCTTT
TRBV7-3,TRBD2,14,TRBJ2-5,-,CASTSGGEKETQYF,TGTGCCAGTACTAGCGGGGGGGAGAAAGAGACCCAGTACTTC
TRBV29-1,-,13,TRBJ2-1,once,CSSTTQRGSEQFF,TGCAGCTCGACCACTCAACGGGGGTCTGAGCAGTTCTTC
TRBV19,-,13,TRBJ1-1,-,CASKEQGNTEAFF,TGTGCCAGTAAGGAGCAGGGGAACACTGAAGCTTTCTTT
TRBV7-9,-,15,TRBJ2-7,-,CASSLIDGGEYEQYF,TGTGCCAGCAGCTTGATAGACGGAGGGGAGTACGAGCAGTACTTC
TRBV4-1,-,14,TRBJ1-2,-,CASSLPTGYGGYTF,TGCGCCAGCAGCCTGCCTACAGGGTACGGGGGCTACACCTTC
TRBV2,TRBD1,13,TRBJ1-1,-,CASSEGLTGRAFF,TGTGCCAGCAGTGAAGGTTTGACAGGGCGGGCTTTCTTT
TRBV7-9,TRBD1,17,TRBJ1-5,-,CASSRTPQGMGNQPQHF,TGTGCCAGCAGCCGAACCCCACAGGGGATGGGCAATCAGCCCCAGCATTTT
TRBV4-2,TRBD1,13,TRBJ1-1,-,CASRTGGQTEAFF,TGTGCCTCAAGGACAGGGGGGCAAACTGAAGCTTTCTTT
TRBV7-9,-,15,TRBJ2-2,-,CASSPRDSHTGELFF,TGTGCCAGCAGCCCCCGGGACTCCCACACCGGGGAGCTGTTTTTT
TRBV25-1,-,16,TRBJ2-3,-,CASSEPGRTSTDTQYF,TGTGCCAGCAGTGAGCCCGGACGGACTAGCACAGATACGCAGTATTTT
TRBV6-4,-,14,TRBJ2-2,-,CASSEWGDTGELFF,TGTGCCAGCAGTGAATGGGGGGACACCGGGGAGCTGTTTTTT
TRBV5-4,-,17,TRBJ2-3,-,CASSHGSASETGDTQYF,TGTGCCAGCAGCCACGGGTCGGCTAGCGAGACGGGGGATACGCAGTATTTT
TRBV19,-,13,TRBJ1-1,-,CASSISGRAEAFF,TGTGCCAGTAGTATCTCAGGGAGGGCTGAAGCTTTCTTT